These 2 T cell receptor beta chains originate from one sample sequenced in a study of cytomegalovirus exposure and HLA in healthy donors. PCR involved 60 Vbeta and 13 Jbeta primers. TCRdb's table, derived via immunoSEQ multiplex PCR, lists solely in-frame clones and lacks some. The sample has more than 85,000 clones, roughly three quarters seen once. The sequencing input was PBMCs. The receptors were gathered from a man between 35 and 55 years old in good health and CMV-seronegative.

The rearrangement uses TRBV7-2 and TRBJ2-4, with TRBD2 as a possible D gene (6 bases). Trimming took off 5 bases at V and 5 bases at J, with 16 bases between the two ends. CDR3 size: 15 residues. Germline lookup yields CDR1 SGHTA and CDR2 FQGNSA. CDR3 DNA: TGTGCCAGCAGCGGAATAGCGGCTGGGGAAAACATTCAGTACTTC. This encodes CASSGIAAGENIQYF. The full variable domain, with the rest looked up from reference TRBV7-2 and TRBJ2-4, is GAGVSQSPSNKVTEKGKDVELRCDPISGHTALYWYRQSLGQGLEFLIYFQGNSAPDKSGLPSDRFSAERTGGSVSTLTIQRTQQEDSAVYLCASSGIAAGENIQYFGAGTRLSVL.

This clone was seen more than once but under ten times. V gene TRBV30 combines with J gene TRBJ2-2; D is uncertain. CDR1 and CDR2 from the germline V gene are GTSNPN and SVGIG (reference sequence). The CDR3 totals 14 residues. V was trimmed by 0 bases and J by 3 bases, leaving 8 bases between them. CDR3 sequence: CAWSVPGYTGELFF. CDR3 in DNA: TGTGCCTGGAGTGTGCCCGGGTACACCGGGGAGCTGTTTTTT.